This T cell receptor beta chain was recorded in a study of shared clonotypes between healthy human individuals. Looking at the study overall: Each donor had three CD4 naive, three CD4 memory, two CD8 naive and one CD8 memory plate.

V was shortened by 2 bases and J by 2 bases, with 14 bases between the two germline ends. The CDR3 is 15 residues long. CDR1 SGHNT and CDR2 YYREEE come from the germline V gene (reference sequence). Per the study methods: With immunoSEQ giving junction-only sequences and no quality scores, filtering differed. Assay used: immunoSEQ multiplex PCR; TCRdb lists only in-frame clones, some missing. That table furnishes V, J and clone size, whereas the DNA furnished D and trimming. The sample holds some 2,100,000 clones, approximately 95% seen once. General observations from the study: Enrolling few donors narrowed the genetic and exposure-history diversity that was represented.

Of note for this clone: What it binds is not known.

CD4+ cells were split into CD45RA+ naive and CD45RA-negative memory subsets. The V gene is TRBV5-4, the J gene TRBJ2-7, with a possible D match to TRBD2 (5 bases). Source material: naive CD4+ T cells sorted from blood. Subset defined: CD45RA+ positively selected. The sequence derives from a man between 18 and 35 years old in good health. CDR3 in DNA: TGTGCCAGCAGCTTTGAGGGCGGGTTGCCCTACGAGCAGTACTTC. Encoded protein: CASSFEGGLPYEQYF.